This entry describes one TCR beta chain. Its antigen is not identified. Naive or memory CD4+ cells were cultured 1:1 with T cell-depleted PBMCs plus CEF. These data are taken from a study of CD4 T cells in relation to SARS-CoV-2 and coronaviruses. General study points: Crossreactive clones expanded significantly less to SARS-CoV-2 than monoreactive clones.

Germline lookup yields CDR1 MNHEY and CDR2 SMNVEV (reference sequence). This CDR3 region has 15 residues. Between the trimmed V and J ends, which lost 3 bases and 5 bases, there was a span of 15 bases. Produced via immunoSEQ multiplex PCR; TCRdb's table is partial and in-frame only. The table includes around 45,000 clones, 82% detected once. Sequenced input: naive CD4+ T cells from PBMCs, cultured in vitro. Described subset: naive CD4+ T cells isolated by negative enrichment. The clonotype comes from an adult with COVID-19. The chain employs TRBV27 and TRBJ2-3, with a tentative D call TRBD2 (6 bases). CDR3 region: CASSLTGVGLDTQYF. In nucleotides, the CDR3 is TGTGCCAGCAGTTTGACGGGAGTCGGATTAGATACGCAGTATTTT.